This T cell receptor (beta chain) was documented in a study of identical twins. TCRdb passed the 5' RACE reads through MiXCR, listing each CDR3 protein once. The sample yields about 660,000 distinct CDR3 sequences, approximately 9% seen once. Study-level points and caveats: Potential partial confounding of zero-insertion analyses by invariant MAIT and iNKT cells was noted. Models predicted too little out-of-frame TCR alpha sharing in monozygotic twins.

A note on this clonotype: The antigen is unknown.

After removal of 6 bases from V and 1 base from J, the junction contained 5 bases not matched to a gene. The CDR3 runs to 15 residues. Germline CDR1 and CDR2: MNHNS and SASEGT. Separately, the same data were catalogued under a study of yellow fever vaccine responses in identical twins. From that report: Twins' vaccine T cell response reportedly gave the appearance of partial convergence and partial personalization.

What was sequenced was PBMCs. This chain joins TRBV6-1 and TRBJ1-1, with TRBD1 identical over 10 bases. This TCR was recovered from a woman younger than 30 in good health. For the CDR3, the DNA is TGTGCCAGCAGGACTGGGGACAGGGGGAACACTGAAGCTTTCTTT. Amino acid sequence: CASRTGDRGNTEAFF.